This TCR beta chain was profiled in a study of CXCR3-negative and CXCR3-positive naive CD8 T cells. Whole-study results and caveats: Comparison of naive cells showed more hydrophobic TRB CDR3s in CXCR3-positive than in CXCR3-negative naive cells.

CDR1 is SGHRS, CDR2 YFSETQ, per germline. CDR3 length equals 15 residues. As concerns this clonotype: Its antigen is unidentified.

Each TRB cDNA library was prepared by 5' RACE (with UMI labels). From its re-call of the 5' RACE reads, TCRdb lists each CDR3 protein once, without DNA. Its table lists approximately 140,000 distinct CDR3 sequences. The TCR comes from a human donor in good health. Some clones in this sample may be carry-over from other donors' samples. What was sequenced was naive CXCR3+ CD8+ T cells from blood. Noted subset: CD45RO-CCR7+CD27+CD95- naive CD8+ T cells expressing CXCR3 (TNR3+). J is TRBJ1-1 and V is TRBV5-1; the TRBD1 assignment by TCRdb is unverifiable without DNA. The CDR3 region is CASSLAGQEFGEAFF.